This TCR beta chain is drawn from a study of CD8 T cells in Susac syndrome. TCR beta sequences were obtained from blood CD8+ and CD4+ T cells. TEMRA cells were enriched by FACS, while CD8+ and CD4+ T cells were obtained through a negative isolation that was performed magnetically. CDR1 SGHVS and CDR2 FQNEAQ come from the germline V gene. V was shortened by 5 bases and J by 0 bases, with 10 bases between the two germline ends. This CDR3 contains 14 residues. With random hexamers, reverse transcription was performed on about 0.5 to 1 ug of RNA. The authors amplified TCR beta CDR3 across 54 Vbeta and 13 Jbeta using immunoSEQ multiplex PCR. In TCRdb, the immunoSEQ multiplex PCR reads were re-called with MiXCR into one record per CDR3 protein. The table has 150,000 to 200,000 distinct CDR3 sequences, over 85% seen once; the top ten hold around 0.1%.

The J gene is TRBJ2-5, the V gene TRBV7-8, with D possibly matching TRBD1 (5 bases). Sequencing was carried out using CD4+ T cells from PBMCs. This sequence was found in a human donor in good health. In nucleotides, the CDR3 is TGTGCCAGCAGCCCACCAGGGTACCAAGAGACCCAGTACTTC. The encoded protein is CASSPPGYQETQYF.